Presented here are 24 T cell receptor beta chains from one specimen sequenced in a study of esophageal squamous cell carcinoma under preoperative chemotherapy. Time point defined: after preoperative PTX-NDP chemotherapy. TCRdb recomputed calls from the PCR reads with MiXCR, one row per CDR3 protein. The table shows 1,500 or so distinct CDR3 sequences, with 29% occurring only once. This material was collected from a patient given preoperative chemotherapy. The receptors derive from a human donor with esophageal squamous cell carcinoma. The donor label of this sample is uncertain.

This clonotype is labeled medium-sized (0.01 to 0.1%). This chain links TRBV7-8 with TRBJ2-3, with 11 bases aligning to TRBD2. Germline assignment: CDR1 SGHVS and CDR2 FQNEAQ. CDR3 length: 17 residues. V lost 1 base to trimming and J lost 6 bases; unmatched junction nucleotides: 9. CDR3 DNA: TGTGCCAGCAGCTTAGTAGGGACTAGCGGTGCCGGGGATACGCAGTATTTT. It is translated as CASSLVGTSGAGDTQYF. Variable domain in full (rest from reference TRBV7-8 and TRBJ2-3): GAGVSQSPRYKVAKRGQDVALRCDPISGHVSLFWYQQALGQGPEFLTYFQNEAQLDKSGLPSDRFFAERPEGSVSTLKIQRTQQEDSAVYLCASSLVGTSGAGDTQYFGPGTRLTVL.

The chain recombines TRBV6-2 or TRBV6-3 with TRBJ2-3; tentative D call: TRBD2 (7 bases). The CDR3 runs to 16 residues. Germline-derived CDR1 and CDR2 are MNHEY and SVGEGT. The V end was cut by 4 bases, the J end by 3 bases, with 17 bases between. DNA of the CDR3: TGTGCCAGCAGTTTCCTCCAGGGAGGGGGGACAGATACGCAGTATTTT. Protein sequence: CASSFLQGGGTDTQYF.

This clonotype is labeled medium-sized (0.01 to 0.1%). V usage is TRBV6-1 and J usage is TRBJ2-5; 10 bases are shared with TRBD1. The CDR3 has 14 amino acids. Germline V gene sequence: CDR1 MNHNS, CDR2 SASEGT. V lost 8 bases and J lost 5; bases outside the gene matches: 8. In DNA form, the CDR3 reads TGTGCCAGCTTTCCGGGACAGGGGTTGGAGACCCAGTACTTC. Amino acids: CASFPGQGLETQYF.

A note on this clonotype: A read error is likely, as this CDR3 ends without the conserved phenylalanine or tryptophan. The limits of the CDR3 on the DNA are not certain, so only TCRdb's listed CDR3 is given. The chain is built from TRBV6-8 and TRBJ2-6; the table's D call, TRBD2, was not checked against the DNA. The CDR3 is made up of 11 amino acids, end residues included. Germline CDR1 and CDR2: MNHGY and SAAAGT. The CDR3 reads CASSYSKTGLA.

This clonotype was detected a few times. In DNA, the CDR3 is TGTGCCAGCAGCTTAATAGCGGGACCCGCAGATACGCAGTATTTT. Translation gives CASSLIAGPADTQYF. The chain is built from TRBV7-3 and TRBJ2-3; 8 bases fit TRBD2. Germline loops: CDR1 SGHTA, CDR2 FQGTGA. CDR3 length equals 15 residues. V lost 1 base and J lost 4; bases outside the gene matches: 4.

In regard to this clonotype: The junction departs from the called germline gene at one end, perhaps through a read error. CDR3 region: CASSCSSGKNEEFF. CDR3 bases: TGTGCCAGCAGTTGTAGTTCAGGGAAGAATGAGGAGTTCTTC. The genes are TRBV12-3 or TRBV12-4 and TRBJ2-5; maybe TRBD1 (5 bases). CDR3 size: 14 residues.

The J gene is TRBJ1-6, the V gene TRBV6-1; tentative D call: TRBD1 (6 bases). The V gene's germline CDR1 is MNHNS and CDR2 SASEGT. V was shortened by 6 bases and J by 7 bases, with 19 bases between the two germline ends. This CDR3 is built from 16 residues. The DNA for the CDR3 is TGTGCCAGCAGGAGTATTACAGGGTTAGGAAATTCACCCCTCCACTTT. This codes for CASRSITGLGNSPLHF.

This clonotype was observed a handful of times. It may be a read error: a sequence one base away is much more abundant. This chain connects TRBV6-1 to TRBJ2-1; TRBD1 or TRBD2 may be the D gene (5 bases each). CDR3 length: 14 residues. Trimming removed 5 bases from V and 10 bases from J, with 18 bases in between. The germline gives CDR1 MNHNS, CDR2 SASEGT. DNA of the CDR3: TGTGCCAGCAGTCGACAGCGGAGCTCCTACGAGCAGTTCTTC. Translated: CASSRQRSSYEQFF.

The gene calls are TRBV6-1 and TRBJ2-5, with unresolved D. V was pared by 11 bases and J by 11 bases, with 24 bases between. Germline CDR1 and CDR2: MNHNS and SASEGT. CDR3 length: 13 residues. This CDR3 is CAGDGVYGYEQYF. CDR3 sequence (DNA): TGTGCCGGCGATGGGGTGTATGGCTACGAACAGTACTTC.

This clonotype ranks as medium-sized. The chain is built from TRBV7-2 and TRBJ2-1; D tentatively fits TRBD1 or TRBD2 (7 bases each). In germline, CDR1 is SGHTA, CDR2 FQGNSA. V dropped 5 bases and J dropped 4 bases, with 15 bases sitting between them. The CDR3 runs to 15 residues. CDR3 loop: CASSKRQGGYNEQFF. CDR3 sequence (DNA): TGTGCCAGCAGCAAGAGACAGGGAGGGTACAATGAGCAGTTCTTC.

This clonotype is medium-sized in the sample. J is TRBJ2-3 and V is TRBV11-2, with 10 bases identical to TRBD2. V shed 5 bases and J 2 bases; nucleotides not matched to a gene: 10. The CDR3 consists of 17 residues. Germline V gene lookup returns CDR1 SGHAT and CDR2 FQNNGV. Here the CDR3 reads CASSPPRGLASTDTQYF. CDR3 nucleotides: TGTGCCAGCAGCCCCCCGCGGGGACTAGCGTCCACAGATACGCAGTATTTT.

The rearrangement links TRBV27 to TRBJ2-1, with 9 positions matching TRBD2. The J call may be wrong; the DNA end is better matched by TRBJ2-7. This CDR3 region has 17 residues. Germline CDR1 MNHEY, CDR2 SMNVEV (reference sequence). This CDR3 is CASSLRTTSGGSYEQYF. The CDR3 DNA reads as TGTGCCAGCAGTTTACGGACGACTAGCGGAGGCTCCTACGAGCAGTACTTC.

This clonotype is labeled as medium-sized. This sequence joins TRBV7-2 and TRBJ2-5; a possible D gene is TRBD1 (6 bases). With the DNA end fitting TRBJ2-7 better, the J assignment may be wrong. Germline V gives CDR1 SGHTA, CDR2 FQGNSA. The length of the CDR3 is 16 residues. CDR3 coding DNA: TGTGCCAGCAGCTTAAATTTGGGCCAGGGGCGCTACGAGCAGTACTTC. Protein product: CASSLNLGQGRYEQYF.

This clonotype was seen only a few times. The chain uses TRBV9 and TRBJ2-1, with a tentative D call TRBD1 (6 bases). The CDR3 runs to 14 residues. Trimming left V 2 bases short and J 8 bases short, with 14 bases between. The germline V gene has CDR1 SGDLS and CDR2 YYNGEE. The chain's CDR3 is CASSVAGVWDEQFF. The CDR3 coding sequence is TGTGCCAGCAGCGTCGCAGGGGTCTGGGATGAGCAGTTCTTC.

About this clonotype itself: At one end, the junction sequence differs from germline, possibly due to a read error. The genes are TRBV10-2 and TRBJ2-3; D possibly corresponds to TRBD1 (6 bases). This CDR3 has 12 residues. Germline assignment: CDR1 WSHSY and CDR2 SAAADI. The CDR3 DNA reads TGCGCGAGCGCACAGGGTTTCGATACGCGGTATTTT. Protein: CASAQGFDTRYF.

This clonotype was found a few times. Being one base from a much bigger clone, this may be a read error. The CDR3 DNA follows: TGTGCCAGCAGTTACAGGGCAGGGGGCCCCCACCTCTACGAGCAGTTCTTC. Its protein product is CASSYRAGGPHLYEQFF. The V and J genes are TRBV6-5 and TRBJ2-3; 8 positions agree with TRBD1. The J call may be wrong; the DNA end is better matched by TRBJ2-1. The CDR3 covers 17 residues. The germline gives CDR1 MNHEY, CDR2 SVGAGI.

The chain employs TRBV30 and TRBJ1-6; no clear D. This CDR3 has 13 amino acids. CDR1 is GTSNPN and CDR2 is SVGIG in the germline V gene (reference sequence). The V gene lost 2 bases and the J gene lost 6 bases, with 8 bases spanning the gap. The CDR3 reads CAWSKGRNSPLHF. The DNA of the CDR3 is TGTGCCTGGAGTAAGGGCCGTAATTCACCCCTCCACTTT. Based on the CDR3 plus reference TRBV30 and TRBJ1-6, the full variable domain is SQTIHQWPATLVQPVGSPLSLECTVEGTSNPNLYWYRQAAGRGLQLLFYSVGIGQISSEVPQNLSASRPQDRQFILSSKKLLLSDSGFYLCAWSKGRNSPLHFGNGTRLTVT.

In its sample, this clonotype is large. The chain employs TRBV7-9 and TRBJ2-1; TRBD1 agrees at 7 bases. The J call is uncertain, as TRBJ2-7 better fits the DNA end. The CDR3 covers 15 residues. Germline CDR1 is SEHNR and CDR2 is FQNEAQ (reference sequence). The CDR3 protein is CASSLTGPWGNEQYF. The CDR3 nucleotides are TGTGCCAGCAGCCTGACAGGGCCTTGGGGGAATGAGCAGTACTTC.

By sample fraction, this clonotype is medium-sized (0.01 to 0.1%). In DNA, the CDR3 is TGTGCCAGCAGGGACCCGGGACTAGCGGAAGATACGCAGTATTTT. It is translated as CASRDPGLAEDTQYF. The V call is TRBV6-1, the J call TRBJ2-3, with 11 nucleotides matching TRBD2. The CDR3 extends over 15 amino acids. CDR1 MNHNS and CDR2 SASEGT come from the germline V gene. The V and J ends lost 6 bases and 5 bases, in that order; junction bases with no gene match: 7.

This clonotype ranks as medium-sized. The CDR3 coding sequence is TGTGCCAGCAGTCTAAAGACCGATGAGCAGTACTTC. As protein: CASSLKTDEQYF. The V call is TRBV12-3 or TRBV12-4, the J call TRBJ2-1; D not certain. TRBJ2-7 explains the end of the DNA better; the J call may be wrong. The CDR3 has 12 amino acids.

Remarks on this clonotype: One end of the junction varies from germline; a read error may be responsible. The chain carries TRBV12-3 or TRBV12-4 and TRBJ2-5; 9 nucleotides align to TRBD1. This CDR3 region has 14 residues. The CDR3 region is CASGFTGGAETQYF. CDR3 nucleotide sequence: TGTGCCAGCGGTTTTACAGGGGGCGCAGAGACGCAGTACTTC.

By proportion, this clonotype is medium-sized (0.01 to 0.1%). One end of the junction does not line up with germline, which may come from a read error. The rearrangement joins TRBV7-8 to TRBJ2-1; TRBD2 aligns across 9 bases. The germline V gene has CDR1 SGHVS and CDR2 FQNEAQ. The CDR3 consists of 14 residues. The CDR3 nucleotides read TGTGCCAGCAGCCTAGCGGGGTTCTACAATGAGCAGTTCTTC. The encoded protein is CASSLAGFYNEQFF.

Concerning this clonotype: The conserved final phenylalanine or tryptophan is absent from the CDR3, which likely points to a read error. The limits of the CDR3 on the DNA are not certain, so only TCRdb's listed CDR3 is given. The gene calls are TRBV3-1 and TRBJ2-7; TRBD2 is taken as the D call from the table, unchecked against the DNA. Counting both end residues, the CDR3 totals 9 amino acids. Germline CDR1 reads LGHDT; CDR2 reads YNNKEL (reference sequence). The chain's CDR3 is CASSRRLAG.

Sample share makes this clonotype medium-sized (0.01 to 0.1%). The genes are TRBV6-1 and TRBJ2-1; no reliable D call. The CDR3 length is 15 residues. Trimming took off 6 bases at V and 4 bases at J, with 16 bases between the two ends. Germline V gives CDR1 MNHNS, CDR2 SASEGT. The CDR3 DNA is TGTGCCAGCAGCCCCATGTTGGACGGTTACAATGAGCAGTTCTTC. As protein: CASSPMLDGYNEQFF.